This T cell receptor beta chain was sequenced in a study of cytomegalovirus exposure and HLA in healthy donors. With respect to this clone: Its antigen is as yet unknown.

The PCR used 60 Vbeta and 13 Jbeta primers. The protocol was immunoSEQ multiplex PCR, while the TCRdb copy is restricted to in-frame clones and leaves out a portion. The table lists approximately 110,000 clones, 15% to 17% of them singletons. Study conclusions and caveats: Upon later analysis, TCR association rates were observed to vary by HLA locus, being highest for DRB1 and lowest for HLA-C. Presence/absence analyses rested on an assumption that sequencing depth was roughly uniform across donors.

Looked up from germline, CDR1 is SNHLY and CDR2 is FYNNEI. The CDR3 runs 16 residues. J gave up 0 bases and V 6 bases, and 8 bases lay outside the gene matches. The chain recombines TRBV2 with TRBJ2-5; 9 bases are shared with TRBD2. This receptor was identified in a young woman in good health and CMV-seronegative. Material for sequencing was PBMCs. Here the CDR3 DNA reads TGTGCCAGCAGGCTTAGCGGGAGATGGTACCAAGAGACCCAGTACTTC. This sequence encodes CASRLSGRWYQETQYF.